This is a list of T cell receptor beta chains from one sample in a study of Tregs in tolerant kidney transplant recipients. Generated by immunoSEQ multiplex PCR, the TCRdb table keeps only in-frame clones and is missing some. The sample holds roughly 250,000 clones, 65% to 85% seen once. Specimen: CD4+ T cells from blood. These receptors were obtained from a human donor in good health. CDR3s include the opening cysteine and the closing phenylalanine or tryptophan. The D gene is left open where the match is weak. Clone size appears in some rows only: once, few, many, or a class for an expanded clone.

CDR3 protein: CASSLVTGPYNEQFF
CDR3 DNA: TGTGCCAGCAGCTTAGTTACAGGGCCATACAATGAGCAGTTCTTC
D gene: .
clone size: .
CDR3 length: 15
J gene: TRBJ2-1
V gene: TRBV7-2

CDR3 protein: CASSLEGVGTQISYEQYF
CDR3 DNA: TGCGCCAGCAGCTTGGAGGGGGTAGGGACGCAAATCTCCTACGAGCAGTACTTC
D gene: .
clone size: .
CDR3 length: 18
J gene: TRBJ2-7
V gene: TRBV5-1

CDR3 protein: CASSIGLWQGSYEQYF
CDR3 DNA: TGTGCCAGTAGTATCGGGTTATGGCAGGGCTCCTACGAGCAGTACTTC
D gene: .
clone size: .
CDR3 length: 16
J gene: TRBJ2-7
V gene: TRBV19

CDR3 protein: CASSLVGTGSEKLFF
CDR3 DNA: TGTGCCAGCAGCTTGGTGGGGACAGGGAGTGAAAAACTGTTTTTT
D gene: TRBD1
clone size: .
CDR3 length: 15
J gene: TRBJ1-4
V gene: TRBV5-6

CDR3 protein: CASTIGQPNTGELFF
CDR3 DNA: TGTGCCAGCACCATAGGACAGCCCAACACCGGGGAGCTGTTTTTT
D gene: .
clone size: .
CDR3 length: 15
J gene: TRBJ2-2
V gene: TRBV6-1

CDR3 protein: CASSTSGGISYEQYF
CDR3 DNA: TGTGCCAGTAGCACTAGCGGGGGCATCTCCTACGAGCAGTACTTC
D gene: TRBD2
clone size: .
CDR3 length: 15
J gene: TRBJ2-7
V gene: TRBV19

CDR3 protein: CGAAPGRNSPLHF
CDR3 DNA: TGTGGGGCAGCACCAGGTCGTAATTCACCCCTCCACTTT
D gene: .
clone size: .
CDR3 length: 13
J gene: TRBJ1-6
V gene: TRBV10-3

CDR3 protein: CASRRGPETQYF
CDR3 DNA: TGTGCCAGCCGACGGGGGCCAGAGACCCAGTACTTC
D gene: .
clone size: .
CDR3 length: 12
J gene: TRBJ2-5
V gene: TRBV18

CDR3 protein: CASSIGRTGDGTQYF
CDR3 DNA: TGTGCCAGTAGTATAGGTAGGACCGGCGATGGGACCCAGTACTTC
D gene: .
clone size: once
CDR3 length: 15
J gene: TRBJ2-5
V gene: TRBV19

CDR3 protein: CASSQVGKQGPIPWGYTF
CDR3 DNA: TGCGCCAGCAGCCAAGTGGGGAAGCAGGGACCCATTCCGTGGGGCTACACCTTC
D gene: .
clone size: .
CDR3 length: 18
J gene: TRBJ1-2
V gene: TRBV4-1

CDR3 protein: CASSLVSGRASPLHF
CDR3 DNA: TGTGCCAGCAGCTTAGTGTCAGGGAGGGCTTCACCCCTCCACTTT
D gene: .
clone size: .
CDR3 length: 15
J gene: TRBJ1-6
V gene: TRBV7-6

CDR3 protein: CASSPYSGEGSLHF
CDR3 DNA: TGTGCCAGCTCACCATATTCAGGGGAAGGATCCCTCCACTTT
D gene: .
clone size: .
CDR3 length: 14
J gene: TRBJ1-6
V gene: TRBV18

CDR3 protein: CASSTGQGNIQYF
CDR3 DNA: TGTGCCAGCAGTACTGGACAGGGAAACATTCAGTACTTC
D gene: TRBD1
clone size: .
CDR3 length: 13
J gene: TRBJ2-4
V gene: TRBV6-1

CDR3 protein: CASSQVTSGGDDQFF
CDR3 DNA: TGCGCCAGCAGCCAAGTTACTAGCGGGGGGGATGATCAGTTCTTC
D gene: TRBD2
clone size: .
CDR3 length: 15
J gene: TRBJ2-1
V gene: TRBV4-1

CDR3 protein: CASSLRDRGNQPQHF
CDR3 DNA: TGTGCCAGTAGTCTCCGGGACAGGGGAAATCAGCCCCAGCATTTT
D gene: TRBD1
clone size: .
CDR3 length: 15
J gene: TRBJ1-5
V gene: TRBV19

CDR3 protein: CSARTGYGYTF
CDR3 DNA: TGCAGTGCAAGGACAGGCTATGGCTACACCTTC
D gene: TRBD1
clone size: .
CDR3 length: 11
J gene: TRBJ1-2
V gene: TRBV20-1

CDR3 protein: CASRPGGQETQYF
CDR3 DNA: TGTGCCAGCAGGCCAGGGGGCCAAGAGACCCAGTACTTC
D gene: TRBD1
clone size: .
CDR3 length: 13
J gene: TRBJ2-5
V gene: TRBV27

CDR3 protein: CSAAKTPTYEQYF
CDR3 DNA: TGCAGCGCTGCAAAGACACCGACCTACGAGCAGTACTTC
D gene: .
clone size: .
CDR3 length: 13
J gene: TRBJ2-7
V gene: TRBV29-1

CDR3 protein: CASSLRPRGSEETQYF
CDR3 DNA: TGTGCCAGCAGCTTAAGACCTCGGGGGAGCGAAGAGACCCAGTACTTC
D gene: .
clone size: .
CDR3 length: 16
J gene: TRBJ2-5
V gene: TRBV7-9

CDR3 protein: CASRPGLAAPSPYEQYF
CDR3 DNA: TGTGCCAGCAGACCGGGACTAGCGGCCCCTTCCCCCTACGAGCAGTACTTC
D gene: TRBD2
clone size: .
CDR3 length: 17
J gene: TRBJ2-7
V gene: TRBV11-2

CDR3 protein: CASSLEGAREQYF
CDR3 DNA: TGTGCCAGCTCACTGGAGGGGGCGCGGGAGCAGTACTTC
D gene: .
clone size: .
CDR3 length: 13
J gene: TRBJ2-7
V gene: TRBV18

CDR3 protein: CASTSEAKNIQYF
CDR3 DNA: TGTGCCAGCACCTCAGAAGCCAAAAACATTCAGTACTTC
D gene: .
clone size: .
CDR3 length: 13
J gene: TRBJ2-4
V gene: TRBV2

CDR3 protein: CASSWDGRANTGELFF
CDR3 DNA: TGTGCCAGCAGCTGGGACGGGAGAGCGAACACCGGGGAGCTGTTTTTT
D gene: .
clone size: few
CDR3 length: 16
J gene: TRBJ2-2
V gene: TRBV4-2

CDR3 protein: CASSMDQTGELFF
CDR3 DNA: TGTGCCAGTAGTATGGACCAGACCGGGGAGCTGTTTTTT
D gene: .
clone size: .
CDR3 length: 13
J gene: TRBJ2-2
V gene: TRBV19

CDR3 protein: CASSVGTPRGTEAFF
CDR3 DNA: TGTGCCAGCAGCGTAGGGACACCGAGGGGAACTGAAGCTTTCTTT
D gene: .
clone size: .
CDR3 length: 15
J gene: TRBJ1-1
V gene: TRBV9

CDR3 protein: CASSHPRTSGGNEQFF
CDR3 DNA: TGCGCCAGCAGCCACCCTAGGACTAGCGGGGGCAATGAGCAGTTCTTC
D gene: TRBD2
clone size: .
CDR3 length: 16
J gene: TRBJ2-1
V gene: TRBV5-1

CDR3 protein: CASSRAQGLEQYF
CDR3 DNA: TGTGCCAGTAGTCGGGCCCAGGGGCTGGAGCAGTACTTC
D gene: .
clone size: .
CDR3 length: 13
J gene: TRBJ2-7
V gene: TRBV19

CDR3 protein: CASSYGLAGDDLYNEQFF
CDR3 DNA: TGTGCCAGTAGTTACGGACTAGCGGGAGACGATCTCTACAATGAGCAGTTCTTC
D gene: TRBD2
clone size: .
CDR3 length: 18
J gene: TRBJ2-1
V gene: TRBV19

CDR3 protein: CASSSRGTGGGYGYTF
CDR3 DNA: TGTGCCAGCAGCTCCCGGGGGACAGGGGGCGGCTATGGCTACACCTTC
D gene: TRBD1
clone size: .
CDR3 length: 16
J gene: TRBJ1-2
V gene: TRBV5-8